The 9 T cell receptor beta chains below all came from one sample that was sequenced in a study of read filtering for tumor transcriptome and immune sequencing. This library used roughly 400 ng RNA and molecular barcoded adaptors spanning alpha/delta and beta/gamma chains. TCRdb re-analysed the reads in MiXCR, keeping a single row per CDR3 protein. This table holds over 55,000 distinct CDR3 sequences, roughly 13% found once. Sequencing was done on a sample of a population of CD138-negative cells sorted from bone marrow. The receptor set was obtained from a donor at least 40 years old with multiple myeloma.

The chain joins TRBV4-3 to TRBJ2-6, with 7 positions matching TRBD1. J was trimmed by 0 bases and V by 0 bases; bases with no gene match: 5. The CDR3 has 18 residues. Germline V gene data show CDR1 as LGHNA and CDR2 as YSLEER. CDR3 sequence: CASSQDRTGISGANVLTF. The DNA for the CDR3 is TGCGCCAGCAGCCAAGATCGGACAGGAATCTCTGGGGCCAACGTCCTGACTTTC.

The table lists this clonotype with many counts. V and J are TRBV4-1 and TRBJ2-7, with a tentative D call TRBD1 (6 bases). Per the germline V gene, CDR1 is MGHRA and CDR2 is YSYEKL. V was cut by 5 bases and J by 2 bases, with 16 bases left in between. This CDR3 has 15 residues. CDR3 bases: TGCGCCAGCAGCGCATGGGACACCGGAACCTACGAGCAGTACTTC. Amino acids: CASSAWDTGTYEQYF.

Notes on this clonotype: A single base separates this from a much larger clone, so it may be a read error. J is TRBJ2-1 and V is TRBV7-9, with 7 bases that match TRBD2. This CDR3 has 14 residues. Germline lookup yields CDR1 SEHNR and CDR2 FQNEAQ (reference sequence). As DNA, the CDR3 is TGTGCCAGCAGCGCGACTAGCCGTTACAATGTGCAGTTCTTC. Protein product: CASSATSRYNVQFF.

This clonotype was seen ten or more times. The chain links TRBV7-3 to TRBJ2-1, with D tentatively TRBD1 (6 bases). Germline V gene lookup returns CDR1 SGHTA and CDR2 FQGTGA. Trimming left V 6 bases short and J 7 bases short, with 13 bases between. CDR3 length: 13 residues. CDR3 sequence (DNA): TGTGCCAGCAGGGACAGTGGTAGGAATGAGCAGTTCTTC. It encodes CASRDSGRNEQFF.

This clonotype has at least ten counts. This chain connects TRBV6-5 to TRBJ2-1, with a weak D call TRBD1 (5 bases). The CDR3 has 14 amino acids. Trimming pared 5 bases from V and 0 bases from J, leaving 8 bases between. The germline V gene has CDR1 MNHEY and CDR2 SVGAGI. This CDR3 is CASSTGNSYNEQFF. In nucleotides, the CDR3 is TGTGCCAGCAGTACAGGCAACTCCTACAATGAGCAGTTCTTC.

The table lists this clonotype with many counts. The chain carries TRBV10-2 and TRBJ1-1; D is unresolved. The CDR3 loop spans 14 amino acids. Germline loops: CDR1 WSHSY, CDR2 SAAADI. V was pared by 5 bases and J by 2 bases, with 12 bases between. DNA for the CDR3: TGCGCCAGCAGTTCGTCGACCCGAAACACTGAAGCTTTCTTT. This gives the protein CASSSSTRNTEAFF.

V is TRBV29-1 and J is TRBJ2-7; TRBD2 matches 9 bases. CDR1 SQVTM and CDR2 ANQGSEA come from the germline V gene. The CDR3 loop spans 15 amino acids. The V segment lost 2 bases and the J segment 2 bases; nucleotides outside the gene matches: 7. In DNA form, the CDR3 reads TGCAGCGTTGAACAGGGGCTAGCGGGACCCTACGAGCAGTACTTC. Translated, it gives CSVEQGLAGPYEQYF.

The chain joins TRBV3-1 to TRBJ2-5, with no clear D. The V gene lost 3 bases and the J gene lost 7 bases, with 15 bases spanning the gap. This CDR3 contains 14 residues. Germline V CDR1 and CDR2: LGHDT, YNNKEL (reference sequence). The CDR3: CASSQQVSGGTQYF. The CDR3, as DNA: TGTGCCAGCAGCCAGCAGGTGTCCGGTGGGACCCAGTACTTC.

This clonotype was seen repeatedly, ten times or more. This chain uses TRBV12-3 or TRBV12-4 with TRBJ1-5, with D unclear. This CDR3 spans 12 amino acids. V lost 5 bases and J lost 4, with 6 bases in between. CDR3 coding DNA: TGTGCCAGCAGTCCCCAAAATCAGCCCCAGCATTTT. It codes for CASSPQNQPQHF.